This T cell receptor beta chain was sequenced during a study of T cell responses to AZD1222 COVID-19 vaccine. Points from the study as a whole: A rise in Spike-specific TCR breadth and depth followed two AZD1222 doses. Mapped onto spike, vaccine-associated CD4 TCRs spanned it and were dominant at 160-218 and 743-854. After the peak T cell response, and only then, were repertoires sampled. A mostly white British donor set with more females was recruited, and clonal diversity was possibly underestimated.

In regard to this clone: Its antigen is as yet unknown.

Repertoires were generated with immunoSEQ multiplex PCR, while TCRdb's copy carries only in-frame clones and drops some. Seen here are about 110,000 clones, approximately 90% observed once, and the top ten hold around 7.7%. Between the trimmed V and J ends, which lost 3 bases and 0 bases, there was a span of 12 bases. CDR1 is LNHDA and CDR2 is SQIVND in the germline V gene (reference sequence). CDR3 length: 15 amino acids. The material was peripheral blood, obtained on day 0 of AZD1222 vaccination. This rearrangement joins TRBV19 to TRBJ2-7, with unresolved D. This clonotype was obtained from an adult in good health. The CDR3 bases are TGTGCCAGTAGTATGGGCTCTTACTTCTCCTACGAGCAGTACTTC. This translates into CASSMGSYFSYEQYF.